This T cell receptor beta chain was recovered during a study of T-cell memory formation after mild COVID-19. Study summary: TCR clusters mostly belonged to single donors. Study-level points and caveats: The study found contracting CD4+ clones mainly in CM and EM and contracting CD8+ clones in EMRA.

This clonotype has more than one count but fewer than ten. Antigen unknown. CDR3 size: 14 residues. The germline V gene has CDR1 MNHEY and CDR2 SVGAGI. V was trimmed by 6 bases and J by 15 bases, leaving 24 bases between them. TCRdb used MiXCR to reprocess the 5' RACE reads, holding one entry per CDR3 protein. The table lists under 700,000 distinct CDR3 sequences, approximately 20% of them singletons, with about 12% in the top ten. The J gene is TRBJ2-1, the V gene TRBV6-5; D is possibly TRBD2 (6 bases). Input material: PBMCs or a T cell subset sorted from them (not recorded which). The TCR comes from an adult woman who had mild COVID-19 (a few samples of this study predate the infection). Cell type and time point are not known. The CDR3 DNA follows: TGTGCCAGCAGGCCCTTGCTAGCGTTTGAGAGTGGGTTCTTC. Translated, it gives CASRPLLAFESGFF.